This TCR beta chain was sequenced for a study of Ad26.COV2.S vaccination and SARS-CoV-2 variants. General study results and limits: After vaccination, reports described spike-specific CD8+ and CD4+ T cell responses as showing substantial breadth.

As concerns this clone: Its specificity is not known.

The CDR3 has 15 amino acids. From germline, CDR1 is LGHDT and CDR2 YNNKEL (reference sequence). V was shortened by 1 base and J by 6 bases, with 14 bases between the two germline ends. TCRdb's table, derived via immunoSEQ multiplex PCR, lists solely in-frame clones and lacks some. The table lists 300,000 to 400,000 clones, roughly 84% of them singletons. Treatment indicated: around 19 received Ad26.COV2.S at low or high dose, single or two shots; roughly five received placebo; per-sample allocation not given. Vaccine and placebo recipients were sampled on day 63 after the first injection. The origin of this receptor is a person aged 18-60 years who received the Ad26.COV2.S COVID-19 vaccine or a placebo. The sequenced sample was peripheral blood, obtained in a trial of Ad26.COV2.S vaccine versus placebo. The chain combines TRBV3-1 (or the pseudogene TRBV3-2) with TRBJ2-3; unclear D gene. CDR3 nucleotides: TGTGCCAGCAGCCAAGCCAACAGCCCCCGGGATACGCAGTATTTT. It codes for CASSQANSPRDTQYF.